Listed below are T cell receptor beta chains from one sample, sequenced in a study of identical twins. MiXCR was run by TCRdb on the 5' RACE reads, yielding one entry per CDR3 protein. The sample yields under 800,000 distinct CDR3 sequences, roughly 20% seen once. The sample was also reused in another study, on T cells expressing NK-cell markers.

Sequencing used PBMCs. The source is a woman under 30 in good health. CDR3s include the opening cysteine and the closing phenylalanine or tryptophan. D genes are given only for firm matches. Part of the rows lack a size; the others show once, few, many or a class for expanded clones.

>few|TRBJ2-1|TRBV12-3/TRBV12-4|.
TGTGCCAGCCGTCTCGGGAACTCCTACAATGAGCAGTTCTTC
CASRLGNSYNEQFF
>.|TRBJ2-1|TRBV10-3|.
TGTGCCATCACCGGAGGGACTCAGGGAGAGGGTGAGCAGTTCTTC
CAITGGTQGEGEQFF
>.|TRBJ2-7|TRBV20-1|.
TGCAGTGCTAGAATAAAGGGGGAATTTTTGTGGGAGCAGTACTTC
CSARIKGEFLWEQYF
>.|TRBJ2-1|TRBV12-3/TRBV12-4|.
TGTGCCAGCGTCCGGAGGGGGGCTGGGCAGTTCTTC
CASVRRGAGQFF
>.|TRBJ2-7|TRBV12-3/TRBV12-4|.
TGTGCCAGCAATGAGTGGGGGGCGGCCTACGAGCAGTACTTC
CASNEWGAAYEQYF
>.|TRBJ2-7|TRBV29-1|.
TGCAGCGTTGACGGTACTGCGGGGGCTAGGTACGAGCAGTACTTC
CSVDGTAGARYEQYF
>.|TRBJ2-6|TRBV4-3|.
TGCGCCAGCAGCCAAGTGTGGCTTACCTCTGGGGCCAACGTCCTGACTTTC
CASSQVWLTSGANVLTF
>once|TRBJ2-7|TRBV7-8|.
TGTGCCAGCAGGCCCTCCGACTACGAGCAGTACTTC
CASRPSDYEQYF
>many|TRBJ2-4|TRBV12-3/TRBV12-4|TRBD1
TGTGCCAGCAGTTTAACAGGGGGACTAGCCAAAAACATTCAGTACTTC
CASSLTGGLAKNIQYF
>.|TRBJ2-1|TRBV6-2/TRBV6-3|.
TGTGCCAGCACCTGGGGAGGAGCCTACAATGAGCAGTTCTTC
CASTWGGAYNEQFF